Below are 2 T cell receptor beta chains sequenced from a single sample in a study of cytomegalovirus exposure and HLA in healthy donors. TCRdb keeps only in-frame clones here, not all; method: immunoSEQ multiplex PCR. The sample has roughly 180,000 clones, roughly 82% seen once; the top ten hold roughly 7.5%. The sample consisted of PBMCs. The receptors were gathered from a man younger than 35 in good health and CMV-seropositive.

V gene TRBV1 combines with J gene TRBJ1-2; the table's D call TRBD1 went unverified against the DNA. TRBV1 is deemed a pseudogene. This CDR3 spans 18 amino acids. CDR3 amino acids: CTSSQKNPGAQGRYGYTF. The CDR3 DNA is TGCACCAGCAGCCAAAAAAACCCGGGCGCTCAGGGTCGCTATGGCTACACCTTC.

The chain recombines TRBV7-9 with TRBJ1-2; weak D call: TRBD1 (6 bases). Germline V gene sequence: CDR1 SEHNR, CDR2 FQNEAQ (reference sequence). The CDR3 has 18 amino acids. V was shortened by 5 bases and J by 0 bases, with 22 bases between the two germline ends. The CDR3 spells CASSKETGSGVANYGYTF. The CDR3 nucleotides read TGTGCCAGCAGCAAAGAAACAGGGTCCGGAGTAGCTAACTATGGCTACACCTTC.